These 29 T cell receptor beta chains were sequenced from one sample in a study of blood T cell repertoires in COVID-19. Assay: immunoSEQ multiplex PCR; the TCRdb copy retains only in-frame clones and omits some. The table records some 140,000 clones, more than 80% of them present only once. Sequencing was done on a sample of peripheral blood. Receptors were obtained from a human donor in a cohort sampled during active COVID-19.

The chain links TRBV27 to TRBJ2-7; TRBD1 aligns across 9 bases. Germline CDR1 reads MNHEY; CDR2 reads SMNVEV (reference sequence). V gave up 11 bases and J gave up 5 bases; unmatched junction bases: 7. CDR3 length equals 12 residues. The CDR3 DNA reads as TGTGCCTCCCGGGACAGGGTGCACGAGCAGTACTTC. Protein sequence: CASRDRVHEQYF.

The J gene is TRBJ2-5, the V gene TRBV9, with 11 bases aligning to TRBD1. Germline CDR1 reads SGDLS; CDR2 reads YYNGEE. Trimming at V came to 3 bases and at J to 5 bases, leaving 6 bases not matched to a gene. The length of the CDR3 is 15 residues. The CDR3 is CASSAGQGGEETQYF. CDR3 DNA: TGTGCCAGCAGCGCGGGACAGGGGGGGGAGGAGACCCAGTACTTC.

In nucleotides, the CDR3 is TGTGCCAGCGGGGGAGGATCGGATGGCTACACCTTC. Its translation: CASGGGSDGYTF. The V call is TRBV2, the J call TRBJ1-2, with D possibly being TRBD1 (5 bases). This CDR3 is built from 12 residues. Germline assignment: CDR1 SNHLY and CDR2 FYNNEI. V was cut by 8 bases and J by 6 bases, with 13 bases left in between. Full variable domain (outside the CDR3, taken from reference TRBV2 and TRBJ1-2): EPEVTQTPSHQVTQMGQEVILRCVPISNHLYFYWYRQILGQKVEFLVSFYNNEISEKSEIFDDQFSVERPDGSNFTLKIRSTKLEDSAMYFCASGGGSDGYTFGSGTRLTVV.

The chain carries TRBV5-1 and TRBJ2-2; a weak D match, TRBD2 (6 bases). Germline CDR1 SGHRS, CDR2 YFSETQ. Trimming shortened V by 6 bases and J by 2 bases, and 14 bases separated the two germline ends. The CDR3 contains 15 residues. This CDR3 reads CASKQKTRNTGELFF. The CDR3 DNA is TGCGCCAGCAAACAAAAGACTAGAAACACCGGGGAGCTGTTTTTT.

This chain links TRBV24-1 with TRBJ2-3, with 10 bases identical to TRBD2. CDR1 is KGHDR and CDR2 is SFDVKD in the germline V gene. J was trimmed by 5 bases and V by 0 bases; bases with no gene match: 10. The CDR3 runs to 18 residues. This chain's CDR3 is CATSDLKSGRAEEDTQYF. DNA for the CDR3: TGTGCCACCAGTGATTTGAAAAGCGGGAGGGCCGAGGAAGATACGCAGTATTTT.

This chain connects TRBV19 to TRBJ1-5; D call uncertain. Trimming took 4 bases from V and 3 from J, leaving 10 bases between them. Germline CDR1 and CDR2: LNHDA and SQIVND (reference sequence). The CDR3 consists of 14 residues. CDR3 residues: CASSTTGPNQPQHF. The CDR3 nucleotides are TGTGCCAGTAGTACCACGGGTCCCAATCAGCCCCAGCATTTT. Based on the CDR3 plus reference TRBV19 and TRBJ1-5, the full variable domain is DGGITQSPKYLFRKEGQNVTLSCEQNLNHDAMYWYRQDPGQGLRLIYYSQIVNDFQKGDIAEGYSVSREKKESFPLTVTSAQKNPTAFYLCASSTTGPNQPQHFGDGTRLSIL.

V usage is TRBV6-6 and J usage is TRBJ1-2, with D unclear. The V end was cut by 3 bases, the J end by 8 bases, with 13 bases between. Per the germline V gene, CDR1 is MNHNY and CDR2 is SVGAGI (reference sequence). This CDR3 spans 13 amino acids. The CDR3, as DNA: TGTGCCAGCAGTTATAGAGGCTCCTGGGGCTACACCTTC. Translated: CASSYRGSWGYTF.

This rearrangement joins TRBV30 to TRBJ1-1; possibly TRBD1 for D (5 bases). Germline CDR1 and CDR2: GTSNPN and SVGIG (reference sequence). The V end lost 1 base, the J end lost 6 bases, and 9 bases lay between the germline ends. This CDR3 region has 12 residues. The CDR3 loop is CAWSEGLAEAFF. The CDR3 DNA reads TGTGCCTGGAGTGAGGGGTTGGCTGAAGCTTTCTTT.

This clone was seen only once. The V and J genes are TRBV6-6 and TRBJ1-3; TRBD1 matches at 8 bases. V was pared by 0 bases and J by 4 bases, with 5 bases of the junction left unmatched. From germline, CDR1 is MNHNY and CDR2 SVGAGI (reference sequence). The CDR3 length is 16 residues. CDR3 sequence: CASSYSRTGKGNTIYF. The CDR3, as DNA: TGTGCCAGCAGTTACTCGAGGACAGGGAAAGGAAACACCATATATTTT.

For the CDR3, the DNA is TGTGCCAGCAGCGACCTAGCGGGGGGGAAATTGTCCTACGAGCAGTACTTC. Translation gives CASSDLAGGKLSYEQYF. The chain employs TRBV7-2 and TRBJ2-7, with TRBD2 matching 12 bases. Germline-derived CDR1 and CDR2 are SGHTA and FQGNSA. V lost 5 bases, J lost 1 base, and 9 bases stayed unmatched. There are 17 residues in the CDR3.

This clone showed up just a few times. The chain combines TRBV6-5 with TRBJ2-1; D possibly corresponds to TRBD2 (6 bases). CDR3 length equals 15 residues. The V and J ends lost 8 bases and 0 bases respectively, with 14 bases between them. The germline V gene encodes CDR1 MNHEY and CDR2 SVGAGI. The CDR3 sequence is CASRRDSNSYNEQFF. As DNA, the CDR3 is TGTGCCAGCCGACGGGACTCTAACTCCTACAATGAGCAGTTCTTC.

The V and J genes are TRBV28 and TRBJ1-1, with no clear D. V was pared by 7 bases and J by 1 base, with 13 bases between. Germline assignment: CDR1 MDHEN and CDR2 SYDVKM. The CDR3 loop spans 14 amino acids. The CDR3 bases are TGTGCCAGCATCGCACTGATAGAGAACACTGAAGCTTTCTTT. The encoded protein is CASIALIENTEAFF.

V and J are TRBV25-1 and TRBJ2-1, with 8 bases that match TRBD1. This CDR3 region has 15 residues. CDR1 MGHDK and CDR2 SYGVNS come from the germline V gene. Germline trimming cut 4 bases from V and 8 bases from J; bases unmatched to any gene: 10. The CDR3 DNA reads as TGTGCCAGCAGTGCACTGAGACAGGGGTTAGATGAGCAGTTCTTC. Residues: CASSALRQGLDEQFF.

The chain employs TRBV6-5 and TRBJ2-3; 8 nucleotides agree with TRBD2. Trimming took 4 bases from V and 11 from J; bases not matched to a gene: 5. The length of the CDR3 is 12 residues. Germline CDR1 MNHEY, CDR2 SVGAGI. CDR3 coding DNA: TGTGCCAGCAGTTCGGGGGGGATCGTGCAGTATTTT. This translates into CASSSGGIVQYF.

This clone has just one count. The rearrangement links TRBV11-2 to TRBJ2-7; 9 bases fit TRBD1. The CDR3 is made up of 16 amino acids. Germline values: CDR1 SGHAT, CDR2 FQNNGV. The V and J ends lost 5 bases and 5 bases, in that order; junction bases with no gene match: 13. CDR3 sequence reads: CASSARTGVGIHEQYV. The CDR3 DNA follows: TGTGCCAGCAGCGCGCGGACAGGGGTAGGCATCCACGAGCAGTACGTC.

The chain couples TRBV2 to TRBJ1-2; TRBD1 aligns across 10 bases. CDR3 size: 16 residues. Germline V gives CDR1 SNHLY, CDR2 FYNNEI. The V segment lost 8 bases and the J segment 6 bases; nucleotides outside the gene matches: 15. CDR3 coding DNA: TGTGCCAGCGCGGGGGCCGGGACAGGGGTTTTTAATGGCTACACCTTC. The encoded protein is CASAGAGTGVFNGYTF.

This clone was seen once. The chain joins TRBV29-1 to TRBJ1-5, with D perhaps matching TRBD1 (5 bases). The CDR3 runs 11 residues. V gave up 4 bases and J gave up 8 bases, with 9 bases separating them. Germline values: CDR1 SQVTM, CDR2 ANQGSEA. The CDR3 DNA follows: TGCAGCGTTGGGGACTCTAAGCCCCAGCATTTT. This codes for CSVGDSKPQHF.

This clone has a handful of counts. The CDR3 DNA reads TGTGCCAGTAGTATAGCTCCGGGACAGTACAATGAGCAGTTCTTC. Protein product: CASSIAPGQYNEQFF. This sequence joins TRBV19 and TRBJ2-1; 7 bases match TRBD1. CDR3 size: 15 residues. The germline V gene has CDR1 LNHDA and CDR2 SQIVND (reference sequence). With 1 base clipped from V and 4 bases from J, the junction kept 4 bases outside the gene matches.

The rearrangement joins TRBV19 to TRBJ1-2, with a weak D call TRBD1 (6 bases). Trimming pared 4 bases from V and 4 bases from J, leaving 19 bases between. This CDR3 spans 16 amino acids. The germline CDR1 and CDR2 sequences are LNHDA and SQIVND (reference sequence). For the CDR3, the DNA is TGTGCCAGTAGTACCCCTTGGGGACACAATGCCTATGGCTACACCTTC. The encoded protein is CASSTPWGHNAYGYTF.

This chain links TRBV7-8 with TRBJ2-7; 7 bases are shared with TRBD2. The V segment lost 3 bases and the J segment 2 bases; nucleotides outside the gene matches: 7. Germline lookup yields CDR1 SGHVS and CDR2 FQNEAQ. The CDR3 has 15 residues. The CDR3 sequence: CASSLSGGSPYEQYF. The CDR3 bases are TGTGCCAGCAGCTTGTCGGGGGGTTCCCCCTACGAGCAGTACTTC. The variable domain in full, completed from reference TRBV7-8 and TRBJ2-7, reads GAGVSQSPRYKVAKRGQDVALRCDPISGHVSLFWYQQALGQGPEFLTYFQNEAQLDKSGLPSDRFFAERPEGSVSTLKIQRTQQEDSAVYLCASSLSGGSPYEQYFGPGTRLTVT.

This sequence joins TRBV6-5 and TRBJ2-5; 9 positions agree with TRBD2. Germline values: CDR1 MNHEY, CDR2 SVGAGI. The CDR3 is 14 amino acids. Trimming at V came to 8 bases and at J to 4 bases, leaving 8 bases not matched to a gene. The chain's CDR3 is CASRIAGVLETQYF. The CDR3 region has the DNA TGTGCCAGCCGTATAGCGGGAGTTTTAGAGACCCAGTACTTC.

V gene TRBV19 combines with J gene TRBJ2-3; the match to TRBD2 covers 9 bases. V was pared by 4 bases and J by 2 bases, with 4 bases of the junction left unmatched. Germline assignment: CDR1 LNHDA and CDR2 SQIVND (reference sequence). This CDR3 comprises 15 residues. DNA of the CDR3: TGTGCCAGTAGTAGGACTAGCGCGAACACAGATACGCAGTATTTT. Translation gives CASSRTSANTDTQYF.

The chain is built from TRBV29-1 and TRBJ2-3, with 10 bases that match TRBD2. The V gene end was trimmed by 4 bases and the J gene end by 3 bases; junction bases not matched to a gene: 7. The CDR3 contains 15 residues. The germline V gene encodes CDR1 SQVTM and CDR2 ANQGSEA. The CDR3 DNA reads TGCAGCGTTGCCTACTCGGGACTAGCGACAGATACGCAGTATTTT. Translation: CSVAYSGLATDTQYF.

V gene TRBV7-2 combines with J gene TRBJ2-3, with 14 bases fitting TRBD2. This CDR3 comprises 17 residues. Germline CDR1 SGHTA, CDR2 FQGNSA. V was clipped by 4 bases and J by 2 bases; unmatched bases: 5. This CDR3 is CASSSRLAGGHTDTQYF. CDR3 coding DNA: TGTGCCAGCAGCTCCCGACTAGCGGGAGGGCACACAGATACGCAGTATTTT. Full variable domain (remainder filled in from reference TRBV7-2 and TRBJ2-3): GAGVSQSPSNKVTEKGKDVELRCDPISGHTALYWYRQSLGQGLEFLIYFQGNSAPDKSGLPSDRFSAERTGGSVSTLTIQRTQQEDSAVYLCASSSRLAGGHTDTQYFGPGTRLTVL.

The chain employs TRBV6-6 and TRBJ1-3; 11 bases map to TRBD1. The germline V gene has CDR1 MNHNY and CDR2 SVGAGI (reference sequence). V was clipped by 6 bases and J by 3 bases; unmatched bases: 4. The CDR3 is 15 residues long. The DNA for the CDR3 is TGTGCCAGCAGGAAGGACAGGGGGCTTGGAAACACCATATATTTT. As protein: CASRKDRGLGNTIYF.

CDR3 DNA: TGTGCCAGCTCACCACTGCCCACCAGCTCTGGAAACACCATATATTTT. It codes for CASSPLPTSSGNTIYF. The chain employs TRBV18 and TRBJ1-3; D remains ambiguous. Per the germline V gene, CDR1 is KGHSH and CDR2 is LQKENI. This CDR3 comprises 16 residues. The V and J ends lost 1 base and 0 bases respectively, with 10 bases between them.

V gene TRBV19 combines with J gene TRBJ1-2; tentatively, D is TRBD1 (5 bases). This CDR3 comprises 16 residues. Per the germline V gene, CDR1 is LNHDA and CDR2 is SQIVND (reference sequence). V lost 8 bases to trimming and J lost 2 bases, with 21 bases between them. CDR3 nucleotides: TGTGCCAGTTCCACAAAGGCCTCAGGGCGAAACTATGGCTACACCTTC. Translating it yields CASSTKASGRNYGYTF.

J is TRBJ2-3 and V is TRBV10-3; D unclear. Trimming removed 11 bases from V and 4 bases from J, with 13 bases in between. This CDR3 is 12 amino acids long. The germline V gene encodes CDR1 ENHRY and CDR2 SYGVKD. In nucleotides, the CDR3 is TGTGCCTCCCTAGGCCCCTCAGATACGCAGTATTTT. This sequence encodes CASLGPSDTQYF.

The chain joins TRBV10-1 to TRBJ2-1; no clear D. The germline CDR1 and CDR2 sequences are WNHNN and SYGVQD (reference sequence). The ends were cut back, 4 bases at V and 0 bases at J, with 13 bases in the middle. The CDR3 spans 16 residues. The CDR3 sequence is CASSALGESSYNEQFF. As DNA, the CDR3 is TGCGCCAGCAGTGCCCTTGGAGAGAGCTCCTACAATGAGCAGTTCTTC.